A selection of T cell receptor beta chains follows, all from one sample in a study of T cells in tuberculosis. The table came from immunoSEQ multiplex PCR; TCRdb's copy has only in-frame clones and leaves some out. This sample carries roughly 92,000 clones, approximately 90% of them seen once, and the ten largest clones take under 2.5%. Source material: CD1b-GMM tetramer-negative cells sorted from PBMCs. Receptors originate from an adult woman with latent tuberculosis. The CDR3 runs from the conserved cysteine through the conserved F or W. A D gene is named only where the DNA matches it firmly. Clone size is stated in some rows and not others, as once, few, many or a class when expanded.

clone size: .; J gene: TRBJ1-3; D gene: .; V gene: TRBV7-9; CDR3 protein: CASSFNSRSGNTIYF; CDR3 DNA: TGTGCCAGCAGCTTTAACTCCCGCTCTGGAAACACCATATATTTT
clone size: .; J gene: TRBJ1-2; D gene: TRBD1; V gene: TRBV7-2; CDR3 protein: CASSFRGGTDYYGYTF; CDR3 DNA: TGTGCCAGCAGCTTCCGCGGTGGGACAGACTACTATGGCTACACCTTC
clone size: .; J gene: TRBJ2-5; D gene: TRBD2; V gene: TRBV11-2; CDR3 protein: CASSSPSGGQTQYF; CDR3 DNA: TGTGCCAGCAGCTCTCCTAGCGGGGGTCAGACCCAGTACTTC
clone size: .; J gene: TRBJ1-2; D gene: .; V gene: TRBV10-2; CDR3 protein: CASSESGNFYGYTF; CDR3 DNA: TGCGCCAGCAGTGAGTCGGGCAACTTCTATGGCTACACCTTC
clone size: .; J gene: TRBJ2-7; D gene: TRBD1; V gene: TRBV13; CDR3 protein: CASSRRPGQGVHEQYF; CDR3 DNA: TGTGCCAGCAGCCGAAGACCGGGACAGGGGGTCCACGAGCAGTACTTC
clone size: .; J gene: TRBJ1-2; D gene: TRBD1; V gene: TRBV30; CDR3 protein: CAWSAGEQGAYGYTF; CDR3 DNA: TGTGCCTGGAGTGCTGGAGAACAGGGGGCATATGGCTACACCTTC
clone size: .; J gene: TRBJ2-5; D gene: TRBD1; V gene: TRBV7-3; CDR3 protein: CASSSTGGRGETQYF; CDR3 DNA: TGTGCCAGCAGCTCAACAGGGGGCCGGGGGGAGACCCAGTACTTC
clone size: once; J gene: TRBJ1-2; D gene: TRBD1; V gene: TRBV9; CDR3 protein: CASSTRTGNYGYTF; CDR3 DNA: TGTGCCAGCAGCACCCGGACAGGAAACTATGGCTACACCTTC
clone size: .; J gene: TRBJ2-1; D gene: TRBD2; V gene: TRBV4-2; CDR3 protein: CASSQGTRGGAFSYNEQFF; CDR3 DNA: TGTGCCAGCAGCCAAGGCACCCGCGGGGGGGCCTTCTCCTACAATGAGCAGTTCTTC
clone size: .; J gene: TRBJ1-2; D gene: .; V gene: TRBV19; CDR3 protein: CASSALHEVGYTF; CDR3 DNA: TGTGCCAGTAGTGCTCTCCACGAGGTCGGCTACACCTTC
clone size: .; J gene: TRBJ2-5; D gene: .; V gene: TRBV11-2; CDR3 protein: CASSPQYDRKETQYF; CDR3 DNA: TGTGCCAGCAGCCCACAATACGACAGAAAAGAGACCCAGTACTTC
clone size: .; J gene: TRBJ2-3; D gene: .; V gene: TRBV7-2; CDR3 protein: CASSLQGVGTDTQYF; CDR3 DNA: TGTGCCAGCAGCTTACAAGGAGTGGGCACAGATACGCAGTATTTT
clone size: .; J gene: TRBJ1-1; D gene: .; V gene: TRBV28; CDR3 protein: CASSPPDGTLRGNTEAFF; CDR3 DNA: TGTGCCAGCAGCCCCCCCGACGGCACACTCAGAGGGAACACTGAAGCTTTCTTT
clone size: .; J gene: TRBJ2-1; D gene: TRBD2; V gene: TRBV4-3; CDR3 protein: CASSQGTSGGANEQFF; CDR3 DNA: TGCGCCAGCAGCCAAGGGACTAGCGGGGGGGCGAATGAGCAGTTCTTC
clone size: once; J gene: TRBJ2-7; D gene: .; V gene: TRBV6-5; CDR3 protein: CASSYTGDEQYF; CDR3 DNA: TGTGCCAGCAGTTACACGGGGGACGAGCAGTACTTC
clone size: .; J gene: TRBJ1-5; D gene: .; V gene: TRBV6-1; CDR3 protein: CASSEVAVSNQPQHF; CDR3 DNA: TGTGCCAGCAGTGAAGTGGCAGTTAGCAATCAGCCCCAGCATTTT
clone size: .; J gene: TRBJ2-3; D gene: TRBD2; V gene: TRBV10-3; CDR3 protein: CAISGTSGGASDTQYF; CDR3 DNA: TGTGCCATCAGTGGGACTAGCGGGGGGGCCTCAGATACGCAGTATTTT
clone size: .; J gene: TRBJ1-1; D gene: .; V gene: TRBV5-4; CDR3 protein: CASSQPGVPEAFF; CDR3 DNA: TGTGCCAGCAGCCAGCCCGGAGTCCCGGAAGCTTTCTTT
clone size: .; J gene: TRBJ2-5; D gene: TRBD2; V gene: TRBV7-7; CDR3 protein: CASSPLGEGTQYF; CDR3 DNA: TGTGCTAGCAGCCCCTTGGGGGAGGGGACCCAGTACTTC
clone size: .; J gene: TRBJ1-1; D gene: .; V gene: TRBV4-1; CDR3 protein: CASSQIQGRNTEAFF; CDR3 DNA: TGCGCCAGCAGCCAAATTCAGGGTAGGAACACTGAAGCTTTCTTT
clone size: .; J gene: TRBJ1-4; D gene: .; V gene: TRBV13; CDR3 protein: CASSQGTFNEKLFF; CDR3 DNA: TGTGCCAGCAGCCAGGGGACCTTTAATGAAAAACTGTTTTTT
clone size: .; J gene: TRBJ2-1; D gene: .; V gene: TRBV11-2; CDR3 protein: CASSLGLGSYNEQFF; CDR3 DNA: TGTGCCAGCAGCTTAGGTCTGGGGAGTTACAATGAGCAGTTCTTC
clone size: .; J gene: TRBJ2-2; D gene: TRBD1; V gene: TRBV6-5; CDR3 protein: CASSLQTGKSGELFF; CDR3 DNA: TGTGCCAGCAGCCTACAGACAGGGAAGTCCGGGGAGCTGTTTTTT
clone size: .; J gene: TRBJ2-1; D gene: TRBD1; V gene: TRBV28; CDR3 protein: CASSRLDRDNEQFF; CDR3 DNA: TGTGCCAGCAGTCGGTTGGACAGGGACAATGAGCAGTTCTTC
clone size: .; J gene: TRBJ2-1; D gene: TRBD2; V gene: TRBV19; CDR3 protein: CASRTSGGLANEQFF; CDR3 DNA: TGTGCCAGTAGGACTAGCGGGGGCTTGGCCAATGAGCAGTTCTTC
clone size: .; J gene: TRBJ2-3; D gene: .; V gene: TRBV7-7; CDR3 protein: CASSFGGGPRDTQYF; CDR3 DNA: TGTGCTAGCAGCTTTGGGGGGGGCCCCAGAGATACGCAGTATTTT
clone size: .; J gene: TRBJ2-1; D gene: TRBD2; V gene: TRBV10-3; CDR3 protein: CAIGGLADNEQFF; CDR3 DNA: TGTGCCATCGGGGGACTAGCGGATAATGAGCAGTTCTTC
clone size: .; J gene: TRBJ2-3; D gene: .; V gene: TRBV7-2; CDR3 protein: CASSLVIGDTQYF; CDR3 DNA: TGTGCCAGCAGCTTAGTCATCGGAGATACGCAGTATTTT
clone size: .; J gene: TRBJ2-2; D gene: .; V gene: TRBV2; CDR3 protein: CASNQWESPTTGELFF; CDR3 DNA: TGTGCCAGCAACCAGTGGGAGAGTCCCACCACCGGGGAGCTGTTTTTT
clone size: .; J gene: TRBJ1-1; D gene: .; V gene: TRBV6-5; CDR3 protein: CASRLTENTEAFF; CDR3 DNA: TGTGCCAGCAGATTAACAGAGAACACTGAAGCTTTCTTT
clone size: .; J gene: TRBJ1-1; D gene: .; V gene: TRBV20-1; CDR3 protein: CSASQIEAFF; CDR3 DNA: TGCAGTGCTTCACAGATTGAAGCTTTCTTT
clone size: .; J gene: TRBJ2-1; D gene: .; V gene: TRBV18; CDR3 protein: CASSPTLNEQFF; CDR3 DNA: TGTGCCAGCTCACCGACACTGAATGAGCAGTTCTTC
clone size: .; J gene: TRBJ2-5; D gene: .; V gene: TRBV4-1; CDR3 protein: CASSRIQGPQETQYF; CDR3 DNA: TGCGCCAGCAGCCGGATACAGGGTCCCCAAGAGACCCAGTACTTC
clone size: .; J gene: TRBJ1-1; D gene: TRBD1; V gene: TRBV7-9; CDR3 protein: CASSVRQGAGTFGTEAFF; CDR3 DNA: TGTGCCAGCAGCGTGCGACAGGGGGCGGGTACGTTTGGCACTGAAGCTTTCTTT
clone size: few; J gene: TRBJ2-1; D gene: .; V gene: TRBV20-1; CDR3 protein: CSQQGTNEQFF; CDR3 DNA: TGCAGTCAACAGGGTACCAATGAGCAGTTCTTC
clone size: .; J gene: TRBJ1-1; D gene: TRBD1; V gene: TRBV28; CDR3 protein: CASHTGGGTEAFF; CDR3 DNA: TGTGCCAGCCATACAGGGGGGGGCACTGAAGCTTTCTTT
clone size: .; J gene: TRBJ1-1; D gene: .; V gene: TRBV12-2; CDR3 protein: CASRLAPWTGGSTEAFF; CDR3 DNA: TGTGCAAGTCGCTTAGCCCCATGGACAGGGGGGTCCACTGAAGCTTTCTTT
clone size: .; J gene: TRBJ1-4; D gene: .; V gene: TRBV2; CDR3 protein: CASNRDYGEKLFF; CDR3 DNA: TGTGCCAGCAACCGGGACTATGGGGAAAAACTGTTTTTT
clone size: .; J gene: TRBJ2-3; D gene: .; V gene: TRBV5-6; CDR3 protein: CASSPGQKGTDTQYF; CDR3 DNA: TGTGCCAGCAGCCCCGGACAGAAAGGCACAGATACGCAGTATTTT
clone size: .; J gene: TRBJ1-5; D gene: .; V gene: TRBV7-2; CDR3 protein: CASSLGVHQPQHF; CDR3 DNA: TGTGCCAGCAGCTTAGGCGTGCATCAGCCCCAGCATTTT
clone size: .; J gene: TRBJ2-1; D gene: TRBD2; V gene: TRBV6-6; CDR3 protein: CASSYSSGGDEQFF; CDR3 DNA: TGTGCCAGCAGTTACTCTAGCGGGGGCGATGAGCAGTTCTTC
clone size: .; J gene: TRBJ2-1; D gene: TRBD2; V gene: TRBV9; CDR3 protein: CASSLGGGSHNEQFF; CDR3 DNA: TGTGCCAGCAGCCTCGGGGGGGGCTCCCACAATGAGCAGTTCTTC
clone size: .; J gene: TRBJ2-3; D gene: TRBD2; V gene: TRBV5-1; CDR3 protein: CASSRAGGAADTQYF; CDR3 DNA: TGCGCCAGCAGCAGGGCGGGAGGGGCGGCAGATACGCAGTATTTT
clone size: .; J gene: TRBJ1-6; D gene: TRBD1; V gene: TRBV2; CDR3 protein: CASRKDRNYNSPLHF; CDR3 DNA: TGTGCCAGCAGGAAGGACAGGAATTATAATTCACCCCTCCACTTT
clone size: .; J gene: TRBJ1-2; D gene: TRBD1; V gene: TRBV5-1; CDR3 protein: CASSATDRGVRGYTF; CDR3 DNA: TGCGCCAGCAGCGCAACAGACAGGGGAGTACGTGGCTACACCTTC
clone size: .; J gene: TRBJ2-7; D gene: TRBD1; V gene: TRBV7-2; CDR3 protein: CASSQKLGQGHEQYF; CDR3 DNA: TGTGCCAGCAGCCAGAAATTAGGACAGGGCCACGAGCAGTACTTC
clone size: .; J gene: TRBJ2-2; D gene: .; V gene: TRBV13; CDR3 protein: CASSLGLNTGELFF; CDR3 DNA: TGTGCCAGCAGCTTAGGTCTGAACACCGGGGAGCTGTTTTTT
clone size: .; J gene: TRBJ1-1; D gene: TRBD1; V gene: TRBV28; CDR3 protein: CASRPPGGGTEAFF; CDR3 DNA: TGTGCCAGCAGGCCCCCAGGGGGAGGCACTGAAGCTTTCTTT